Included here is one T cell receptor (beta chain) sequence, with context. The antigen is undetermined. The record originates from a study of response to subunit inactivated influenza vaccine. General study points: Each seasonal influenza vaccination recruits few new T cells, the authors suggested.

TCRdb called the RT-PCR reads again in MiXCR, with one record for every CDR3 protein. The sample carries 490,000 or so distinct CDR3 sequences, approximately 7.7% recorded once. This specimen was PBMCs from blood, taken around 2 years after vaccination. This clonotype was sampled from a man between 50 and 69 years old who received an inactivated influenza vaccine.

The CDR3 nucleotides read TGTGCCTCGCGGGAGGGCAGCTCCTACAATGAGCAGTTCTTC. Amino acids: CASREGSSYNEQFF. The chain carries TRBV6-2 or TRBV6-3 and TRBJ2-1; 9 bases map to TRBD2. J lost 0 bases, V lost 11 bases, and 5 bases had no gene match. Per germline, CDR1 MNHEY and CDR2 SVGEGT. The CDR3 length is 14 residues.